The T cell receptor beta chain under discussion was sequenced for a study of T cells in Graves' hyperthyroidism and ophthalmopathy. As for the study in general: Peripheral blood sampling occurred at initial diagnosis, before any treatment.

This clonotype has a count of ten or more. The investigators amplified TCR beta CDR3 regions from RNA transcripts. The HTBI primer set was used in a first-round RT-PCR of the TCR CDR3. From the multiplex PCR reads, TCRdb called clonotypes with MiXCR, one entry per CDR3 protein. The data hold 400,000 to 600,000 distinct CDR3 sequences, with less than 25% observed a single time. CDR3 size: 11 residues. Trimming shortened V by 6 bases and J by 3 bases, and 5 bases separated the two germline ends. The V gene's germline CDR1 is MDHEN and CDR2 SYDVKM. Sequenced input: blood. The rearrangement links TRBV28 to TRBJ1-1; D uncertain. The source of this sequence is a man between 18 and 35 years old with Graves' hyperthyroidism. The chain's CDR3 is CASRIYTEAFF. Written as DNA, the CDR3 is TGTGCCAGCAGGATCTACACTGAAGCTTTCTTT.